One sample yielded the 5 T cell receptor beta chains listed below, sequenced in a study of blood T cell repertoires in COVID-19. Assay: immunoSEQ multiplex PCR; the TCRdb copy retains only in-frame clones and omits some. The repertoire holds about 240,000 clones, with around 85% as singletons. Sequences were obtained from peripheral blood. These receptors were obtained from a woman over 75 with acute or convalescent COVID-19.

This clone was observed a few times. The chain is built from TRBV29-1 and TRBJ1-2; no clear D. Trimming took off 5 bases at V and 4 bases at J, with 11 bases between the two ends. CDR3 length equals 12 residues. The germline CDR1 and CDR2 sequences are SQVTM and ANQGSEA. DNA for the CDR3: TGCAGCGTTCTAGAACGGGGCTATGGCTACACCTTC. Translated, it gives CSVLERGYGYTF.

J is TRBJ2-3 and V is TRBV5-1; tentatively, D is TRBD2 (5 bases). This CDR3 is built from 15 residues. Germline-derived CDR1 and CDR2 are SGHRS and YFSETQ. V shed 2 bases and J shed 1 base, with 11 bases lying between them. The CDR3 reads CASSFRGSGTDTQYF. The CDR3 region has the DNA TGCGCCAGCAGCTTTAGAGGGTCGGGCACAGATACGCAGTATTTT.

The chain carries TRBV10-3 and TRBJ2-1; D perhaps matches TRBD2 (5 bases). The CDR3 has 13 amino acids. Trimming shortened V by 5 bases and J by 6 bases, and 11 bases separated the two germline ends. Germline V gene data show CDR1 as ENHRY and CDR2 as SYGVKD. The CDR3 DNA reads as TGTGCCATCAGTCCAGTCAGCGGCAATGAGCAGTTCTTC. Residues: CAISPVSGNEQFF.

This chain joins TRBV7-9 and TRBJ1-6, with D perhaps TRBD1 (5 bases). The CDR3 is 14 amino acids. Looked up from germline, CDR1 is SEHNR and CDR2 is FQNEAQ (reference sequence). Trimming took 4 bases from V and 7 from J, leaving 11 bases between them. Written as DNA, the CDR3 is TGTGCCAGCAGCTCGGACATATTAAATTCACCCCTCCACTTT. Translated, it gives CASSSDILNSPLHF. Complete variable domain (other parts from reference TRBV7-9 and TRBJ1-6): DTGVSQNPRHKITKRGQNVTFRCDPISEHNRLYWYRQTLGQGPEFLTYFQNEAQLEKSRLLSDRFSAERPKGSFSTLEIQRTEQGDSAMYLCASSSDILNSPLHFGNGTRLTVT.

This chain uses TRBV11-3 with TRBJ2-2; D unclear. CDR3 size: 13 residues. Germline lookup yields CDR1 SGHNT and CDR2 YENEEA. The V and J ends lost 4 bases and 1 base respectively, with 4 bases between them. This CDR3 reads CASSWRNTGELFF. CDR3 DNA sequence: TGTGCCAGCAGCTGGAGGAACACCGGGGAGCTGTTTTTT.